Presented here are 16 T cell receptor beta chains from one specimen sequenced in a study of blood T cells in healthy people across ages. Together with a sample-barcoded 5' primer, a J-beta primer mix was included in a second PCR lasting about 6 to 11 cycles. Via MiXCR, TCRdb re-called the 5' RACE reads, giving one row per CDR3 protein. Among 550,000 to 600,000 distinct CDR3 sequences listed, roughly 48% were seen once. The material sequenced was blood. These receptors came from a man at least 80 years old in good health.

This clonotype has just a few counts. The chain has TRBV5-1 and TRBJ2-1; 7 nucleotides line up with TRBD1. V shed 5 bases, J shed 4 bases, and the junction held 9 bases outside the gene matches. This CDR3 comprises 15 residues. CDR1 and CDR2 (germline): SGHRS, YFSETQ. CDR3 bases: TGCGCCAGCAGATTAAGTGACAGGGCGTACAATGAGCAGTTCTTC. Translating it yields CASRLSDRAYNEQFF. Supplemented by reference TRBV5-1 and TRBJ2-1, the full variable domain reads KAGVTQTPRYLIKTRGQQVTLSCSPISGHRSVSWYQQTPGQGLQFLFEYFSETQRNKGNFPGRFSGRQFSNSRSEMNVSTLELGDSALYLCASRLSDRAYNEQFFGPGTRLTVL.

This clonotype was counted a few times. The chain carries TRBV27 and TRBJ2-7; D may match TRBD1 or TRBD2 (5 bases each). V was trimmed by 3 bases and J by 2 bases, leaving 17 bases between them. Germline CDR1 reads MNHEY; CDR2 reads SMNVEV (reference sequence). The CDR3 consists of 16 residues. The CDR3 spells CASSFTQGSGTYEQYF. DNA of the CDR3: TGTGCCAGCAGTTTTACGCAGGGAAGCGGAACCTACGAGCAGTACTTC.

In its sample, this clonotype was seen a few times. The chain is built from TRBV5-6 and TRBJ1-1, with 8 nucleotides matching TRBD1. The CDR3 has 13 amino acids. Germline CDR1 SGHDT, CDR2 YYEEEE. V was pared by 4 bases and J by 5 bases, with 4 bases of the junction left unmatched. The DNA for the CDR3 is TGTGCCAGCAGCCGACAGGGGTGGACTGAAGCTTTCTTT. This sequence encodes CASSRQGWTEAFF.

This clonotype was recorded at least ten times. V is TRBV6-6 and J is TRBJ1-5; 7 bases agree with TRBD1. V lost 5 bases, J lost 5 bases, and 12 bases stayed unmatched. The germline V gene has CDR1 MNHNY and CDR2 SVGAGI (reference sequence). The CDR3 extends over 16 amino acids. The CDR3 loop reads CASSPAGTAFDQPQHF. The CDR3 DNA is TGTGCCAGCAGTCCAGCCGGGACAGCGTTTGATCAGCCCCAGCATTTT.

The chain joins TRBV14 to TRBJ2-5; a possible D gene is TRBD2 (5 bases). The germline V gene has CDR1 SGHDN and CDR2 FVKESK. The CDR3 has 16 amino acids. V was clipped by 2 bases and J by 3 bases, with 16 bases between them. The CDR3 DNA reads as TGTGCCAGCAGCCAACTGGGAGTGGAGGATGAAGAGACCCAGTACTTC. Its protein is CASSQLGVEDEETQYF.

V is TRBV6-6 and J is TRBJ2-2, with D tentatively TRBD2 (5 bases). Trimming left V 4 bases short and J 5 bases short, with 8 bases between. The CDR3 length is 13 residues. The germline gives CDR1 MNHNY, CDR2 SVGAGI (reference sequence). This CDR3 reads CASSSPGTGELFF. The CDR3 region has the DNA TGTGCCAGCAGTTCCCCGGGGACCGGGGAGCTGTTTTTT.

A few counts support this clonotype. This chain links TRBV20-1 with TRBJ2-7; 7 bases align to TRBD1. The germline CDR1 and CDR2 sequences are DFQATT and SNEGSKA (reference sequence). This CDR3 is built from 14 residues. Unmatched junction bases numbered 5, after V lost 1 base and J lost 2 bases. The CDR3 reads CSARGRDSTYEQYF. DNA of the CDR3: TGCAGTGCTAGAGGCAGGGACAGCACCTACGAGCAGTACTTC.

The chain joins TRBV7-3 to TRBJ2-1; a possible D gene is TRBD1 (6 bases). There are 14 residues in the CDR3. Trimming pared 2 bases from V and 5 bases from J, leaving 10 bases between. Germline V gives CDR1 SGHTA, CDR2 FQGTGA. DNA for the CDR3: TGTGCCAGCAGCTTATACAGGGAAAACAATGAGCAGTTCTTC. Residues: CASSLYRENNEQFF.

The CDR3 region is CASSPVAAGEQYF. The CDR3 DNA is TGTGCCAGCAGCCCCGTCGCTGCCGGCGAGCAGTACTTC. The gene calls are TRBV7-9 and TRBJ2-7; D gene uncertain. CDR3 length: 13 residues. CDR1 SEHNR and CDR2 FQNEAQ come from the germline V gene (reference sequence). V was trimmed by 5 bases and J by 6 bases, leaving 14 bases between them.

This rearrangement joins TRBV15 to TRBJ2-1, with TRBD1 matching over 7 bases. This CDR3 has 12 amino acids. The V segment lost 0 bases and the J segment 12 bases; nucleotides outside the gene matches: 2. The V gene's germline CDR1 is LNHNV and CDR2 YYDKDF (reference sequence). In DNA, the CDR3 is TGTGCCACCAGCAGAGACCGGGACAGGCAGTTCTTC. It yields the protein CATSRDRDRQFF.

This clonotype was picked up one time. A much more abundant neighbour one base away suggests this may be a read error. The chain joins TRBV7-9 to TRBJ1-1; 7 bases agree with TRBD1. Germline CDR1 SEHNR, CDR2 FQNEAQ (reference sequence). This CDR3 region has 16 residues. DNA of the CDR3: TGTGCCAGCAGCTTATTCCCCGGGACAGTGAACGCTGAAGCTTTCTTT. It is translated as CASSLFPGTVNAEAFF.

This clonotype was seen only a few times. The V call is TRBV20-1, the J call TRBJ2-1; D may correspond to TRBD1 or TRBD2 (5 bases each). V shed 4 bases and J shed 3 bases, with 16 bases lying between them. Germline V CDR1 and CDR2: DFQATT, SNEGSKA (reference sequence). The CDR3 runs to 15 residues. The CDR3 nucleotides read TGCAGTGCTAAGCGTGGGGGAGCTAGCTACAATGAGCAGTTCTTC. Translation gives CSAKRGGASYNEQFF.

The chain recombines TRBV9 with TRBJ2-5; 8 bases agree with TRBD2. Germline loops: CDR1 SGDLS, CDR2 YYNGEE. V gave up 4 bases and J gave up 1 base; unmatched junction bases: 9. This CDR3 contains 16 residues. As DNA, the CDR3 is TGTGCCAGCAGCAAACGGGGGGGTCCCACCCAAGAGACCCAGTACTTC. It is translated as CASSKRGGPTQETQYF.

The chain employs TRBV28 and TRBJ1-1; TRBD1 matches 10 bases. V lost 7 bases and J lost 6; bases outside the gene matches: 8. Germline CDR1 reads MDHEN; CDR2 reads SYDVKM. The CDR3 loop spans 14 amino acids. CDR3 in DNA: TGTGCCAGCATCACCGGGACAGGGGCGGCTGAAGCTTTCTTT. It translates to CASITGTGAAEAFF.

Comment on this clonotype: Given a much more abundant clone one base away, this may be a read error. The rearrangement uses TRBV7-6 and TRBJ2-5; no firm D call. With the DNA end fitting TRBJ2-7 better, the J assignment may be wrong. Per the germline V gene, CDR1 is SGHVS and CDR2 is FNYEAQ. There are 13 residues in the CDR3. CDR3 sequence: CAGSPGQTHEQYF. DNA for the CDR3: TGTGCCGGCAGCCCGGGCCAGACTCACGAGCAGTACTTC.

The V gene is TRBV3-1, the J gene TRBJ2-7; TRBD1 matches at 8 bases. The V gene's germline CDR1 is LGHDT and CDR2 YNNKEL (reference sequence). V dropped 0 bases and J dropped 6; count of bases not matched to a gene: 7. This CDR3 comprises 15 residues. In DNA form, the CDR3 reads TGTGCCAGCAGCCAAGATCGGGGCCAGGGGGCCGAGCAGTACTTC. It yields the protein CASSQDRGQGAEQYF.